These 18 T cell receptor beta chains were all obtained from the same sample, sequenced in a study of T cell responses to AZD1222 COVID-19 vaccine. TCRdb's copy holds only in-frame clones and misses some; the assay was immunoSEQ multiplex PCR. Here the sample spans 100,000 to 120,000 clones, approximately 89% being singletons. The source was peripheral blood, collected on day 0 of MenACWY control vaccination. Receptors originate from an adult in good health.

The chain has TRBV7-8 and TRBJ1-2; no firm D call. The CDR3 consists of 13 residues. V shed 1 base and J shed 3 bases, with 6 bases lying between them. The germline V gene encodes CDR1 SGHVS and CDR2 FQNEAQ. The CDR3 is CASSLGQDYGYTF. CDR3 bases: TGTGCCAGCAGCTTAGGGCAAGACTATGGCTACACCTTC.

The chain employs TRBV4-1 and TRBJ2-4, with D possibly being TRBD2 (5 bases). The CDR3 has 16 residues. Trimming removed 3 bases at V and 0 bases at J, with 12 bases between. Per the germline V gene, CDR1 is MGHRA and CDR2 is YSYEKL. Here the CDR3 reads CASSQPGRGAKNIQYF. Here the CDR3 DNA reads TGCGCCAGCAGCCAGCCGGGGAGAGGAGCCAAAAACATTCAGTACTTC.

The chain recombines TRBV6-2 or TRBV6-3 with TRBJ1-2; 8 bases agree with TRBD1. CDR3 length equals 13 residues. From germline, CDR1 is MNHEY and CDR2 SVGEGT. The junction had 1 base not matched to a gene; V was cut back by 2 bases and J by 5 bases. The CDR3 reads CASSYDRGYGYTF. The CDR3 coding sequence is TGTGCCAGCAGTTACGACAGGGGTTATGGCTACACCTTC.

The chain recombines TRBV19 with TRBJ1-4; D remains unclear. The germline CDR1 and CDR2 sequences are LNHDA and SQIVND (reference sequence). V was shortened by 1 base and J by 0 bases, with 6 bases between the two germline ends. The CDR3 has 15 amino acids. The CDR3 nucleotides read TGTGCCAGTAGTATAGGGACGGCAACTAATGAAAAACTGTTTTTT. Translated, it gives CASSIGTATNEKLFF. The whole variable domain, remainder taken from reference TRBV19 and TRBJ1-4, is DGGITQSPKYLFRKEGQNVTLSCEQNLNHDAMYWYRQDPGQGLRLIYYSQIVNDFQKGDIAEGYSVSREKKESFPLTVTSAQKNPTAFYLCASSIGTATNEKLFFGSGTQLSVL.

The chain recombines TRBV3-1 (or the pseudogene TRBV3-2) with TRBJ1-5, with TRBD1 matching over 7 bases. This CDR3 region has 14 residues. V lost 5 bases to trimming and J lost 4 bases; unmatched junction nucleotides: 5. Germline V gene sequence: CDR1 LGHDT, CDR2 YNNKEL (reference sequence). The CDR3 here is CASSTLQGNQPQHF. For the CDR3, the DNA is TGTGCCAGCAGCACCTTACAGGGGAATCAGCCCCAGCATTTT.

The rearrangement links TRBV25-1 to TRBJ1-1; the D is unclear. Germline V gene lookup returns CDR1 MGHDK and CDR2 SYGVNS. With 6 bases removed from V and 1 base from J, the gap between germline ends came to 15 bases. The CDR3 loop spans 15 amino acids. For the CDR3, the DNA is TGTGCCAGCAGGCCTTTTACAGTACAGAACACTGAAGCTTTCTTT. Encoded protein: CASRPFTVQNTEAFF.

This clone was recorded once. The chain carries TRBV5-1 and TRBJ2-7; the D gene is possibly TRBD2 (7 bases). CDR1 and CDR2 from the germline V gene are SGHRS and YFSETQ. V lost 2 bases to trimming and J lost 4 bases, with 19 bases between them. This CDR3 has 16 residues. The CDR3 loop is CASSFRGADHAYEQYF. CDR3 in DNA: TGCGCCAGCAGCTTTCGGGGGGCAGACCACGCTTACGAGCAGTACTTC.

Only one count was recorded for this clone. The CDR3: CASSPPDCQISNQPQHF. The CDR3 region has the DNA TGTGCCAGCAGCCCCCCCGACTGTCAAATTAGCAATCAGCCCCAGCATTTT. The chain uses TRBV3-1 (or the pseudogene TRBV3-2) and TRBJ1-5; D remains unclear. CDR1 LGHDT and CDR2 YNNKEL come from the germline V gene (reference sequence). This CDR3 has 17 amino acids. V was trimmed by 4 bases and J by 0 bases, leaving 16 bases between them.

This clone was seen only once. The chain employs TRBV2 and TRBJ1-1; 7 bases match TRBD1. The CDR3 length is 13 residues. Germline CDR1 and CDR2: SNHLY and FYNNEI. Trimming took 10 bases from V and 4 from J; bases not matched to a gene: 9. CDR3 in DNA: TGTGCCACCGGAAACGGACAGGTCACTGAAGCTTTCTTT. Translating it yields CATGNGQVTEAFF.

This clone came up a few times. V is TRBV11-2 and J is TRBJ2-5; D unclear. CDR3 length: 14 residues. From germline, CDR1 is SGHAT and CDR2 FQNNGV. V lost 5 bases, J lost 3 bases, and 13 bases lay in between. CDR3 sequence reads: CASSPMGREETQYF. The CDR3 nucleotides read TGTGCCAGCAGCCCTATGGGAAGGGAAGAGACCCAGTACTTC.

The chain couples TRBV3-1 (or the pseudogene TRBV3-2) to TRBJ1-2; possibly TRBD1 for D (6 bases). The germline CDR1 and CDR2 sequences are LGHDT and YNNKEL (reference sequence). V lost 4 bases and J 0 bases, leaving 12 bases between the germline ends. The CDR3 contains 15 residues. The CDR3 protein is CASSRRDTANYGYTF. The CDR3 nucleotides read TGTGCCAGCAGCCGTCGGGACACCGCTAACTATGGCTACACCTTC.

The chain couples TRBV6-6 to TRBJ1-6, with D maybe TRBD1 (6 bases). The germline V gene has CDR1 MNHNY and CDR2 SVGAGI (reference sequence). Trimming pared 2 bases from V and 10 bases from J, leaving 15 bases between. This CDR3 has 15 residues. In DNA, the CDR3 is TGTGCCAGCAGTTACGTCCCAGGGGAGGGGTCACCCCTCCACTTT. Its protein is CASSYVPGEGSPLHF.

A remark on this clone: A read error may produce the germline difference seen at one junction end. This sequence joins TRBV7-7 and TRBJ2-5; D is unresolved. Germline V CDR1 and CDR2: SSHAT, FNYEAQ (reference sequence). CDR3 size: 13 residues. The CDR3 sequence is CASSSQIQETQYF. Written as DNA, the CDR3 is TGTGCTAGCAGCTCCCAAATTCAAGAGACCCAGTACTTC.

V usage is TRBV6-5 and J usage is TRBJ1-3; D gene ambiguous. Looked up from germline, CDR1 is MNHEY and CDR2 is SVGAGI. Deletions cut 8 bases from V and 0 bases from J, with 5 bases between. This CDR3 is 12 amino acids long. The CDR3 protein is CASVASGNTIYF. Written as DNA, the CDR3 is TGTGCCAGCGTAGCCTCTGGAAACACCATATATTTT.

This rearrangement joins TRBV19 to TRBJ1-2; D is perhaps TRBD1 (5 bases). Germline CDR1 reads LNHDA; CDR2 reads SQIVND (reference sequence). Trimming took 5 bases from V and 5 from J, leaving 21 bases between them. The CDR3 runs to 16 residues. CDR3 nucleotide sequence: TGTGCCAGTAGTCATATGGGGACGGCAAGTATGTATGGCTACACCTTC. This gives the protein CASSHMGTASMYGYTF.

Of note for this clone: Other nucleotide sequences in the sample specify the same CDR3. The chain employs TRBV27 and TRBJ2-7, with TRBD1 identical over 7 bases. The germline V gene has CDR1 MNHEY and CDR2 SMNVEV (reference sequence). The ends lost 5 bases at V and 2 bases at J; junction bases unmatched: 3. This CDR3 has 13 residues. The DNA for the CDR3 is TGTGCCAGCAGTCTCACAGGGGCCTACGAGCAGTACTTC. It is translated as CASSLTGAYEQYF.

The chain is built from TRBV27 and TRBJ2-1; D possibly corresponds to TRBD2 (6 bases). Between the trimmed V and J ends, which lost 2 bases and 0 bases, there was a span of 8 bases. The germline gives CDR1 MNHEY, CDR2 SMNVEV (reference sequence). CDR3 size: 15 residues. The DNA of the CDR3 is TGTGCCAGCAGTTTAGGACTATACTCCTACAATGAGCAGTTCTTC. Its protein product is CASSLGLYSYNEQFF.

The chain uses TRBV5-1 and TRBJ2-1; 12 positions agree with TRBD2. CDR3 length equals 15 residues. Trimming took 0 bases from V and 8 from J; bases not matched to a gene: 3. Germline CDR1 SGHRS, CDR2 YFSETQ. This chain's CDR3 is CASSLGASGGDEQFF. The DNA of the CDR3 is TGCGCCAGCAGCTTGGGAGCTAGCGGGGGGGATGAGCAGTTCTTC.